This T cell receptor (beta chain) was sequenced during a study of tumor and adjacent non-tumor tissue in lung cancer. Study conclusions and caveats: Tumor tissue had significantly higher TCR diversity than normal lung. Patients with more diverse tumor TCRs had worse survival. Top 100 clones took a larger repertoire share in normal lung.

Comment on this clonotype: No antigen is known for it. Since no conserved phenylalanine or tryptophan closes the CDR3, a read error is the likely cause. It is unclear where the CDR3 begins or ends on the DNA, so no DNA is shown, and the CDR3 is as TCRdb lists it.

The template was RNA from unsorted bulk tissue. Three rounds of nested PCR, following a modified ARM-PCR protocol, produced the TCRbeta library. TCRdb passed the multiplex PCR reads through MiXCR, listing each CDR3 protein once. This table holds under 150,000 distinct CDR3 sequences, approximately 70% found once. Ends included, the CDR3 has 14 residues. Germline lookup yields CDR1 SGHDT and CDR2 YYEEEE. The chain links TRBV5-6 to TRBJ2-7; the D call in the table, TRBD1, was not verified against the DNA. This TCR was sampled from a man aged 55 to 70 with small cell lung cancer. The sample comprised lung tumor tissue. CDR3 amino acids: CASAPGAHTYEHYL.